The 16 T cell receptor beta chains below were found in one sample sequenced in a study of blood T cell repertoires in COVID-19. The data were produced by immunoSEQ multiplex PCR, yet TCRdb's version contains in-frame clones alone and is incomplete. The sample includes 140,000 to 150,000 clones, around 80% of them seen just once. The specimen was PBMCs or T cells enriched from blood (not recorded which). These receptors all stem from a woman between 45 and 60 years old who had recovered from COVID-19.

The chain employs TRBV2 and TRBJ1-1; possibly TRBD1 for D (6 bases). Germline V lookup: CDR1 SNHLY, CDR2 FYNNEI. V lost 2 bases, J lost 2 bases, and 9 bases lay in between. The CDR3 extends over 14 amino acids. CDR3 protein: CASSELQGNTEAFF. The CDR3 bases are TGTGCCAGCAGTGAACTACAGGGTAACACTGAAGCTTTCTTT.

The chain couples TRBV14 to TRBJ2-1; D remains unclear. V shed 4 bases and J shed 2 bases, with 9 bases lying between them. Germline loops: CDR1 SGHDN, CDR2 FVKESK. The CDR3 extends over 14 amino acids. CDR3 loop: CASSLEYAYNEQFF. The CDR3 DNA reads as TGTGCCAGCAGCCTCGAGTATGCCTACAATGAGCAGTTCTTC. The full variable domain, in which reference TRBV14 and TRBJ2-1 provide the parts outside the CDR3, is EAGVTQFPSHSVIEKGQTVTLRCDPISGHDNLYWYRRVMGKEIKFLLHFVKESKQDESGMPNNRFLAERTGGTYSTLKVQPAELEDSGVYFCASSLEYAYNEQFFGPGTRLTVL.

This rearrangement joins TRBV14 to TRBJ1-1; unclear D gene. This CDR3 is built from 13 residues. CDR1 is SGHDN, CDR2 FVKESK, per germline. The germline V and J ends were trimmed by 1 base and 5 bases, with 8 bases remaining between them. CDR3 in DNA: TGTGCCAGCAGCCAAGCGAGGTTGACTGAAGCTTTCTTT. The encoded protein is CASSQARLTEAFF.

This clone was detected many times. This chain connects TRBV27 to TRBJ2-7, with D possibly TRBD1 on 5 matching bases. V lost 0 bases to trimming and J lost 6 bases, with 12 bases between them. The CDR3 has 14 amino acids. CDR1 and CDR2 (germline): MNHEY, SMNVEV (reference sequence). CDR3 in DNA: TGTGCCAGCAGTTTATCCCAGGGAACTCGCGAGCAGTACTTC. Protein: CASSLSQGTREQYF.

This clone appeared once. The chain has TRBV5-1 and TRBJ2-5; 13 positions agree with TRBD2. Trimming at V came to 4 bases and at J to 5 bases, leaving 5 bases not matched to a gene. The V gene's germline CDR1 is SGHRS and CDR2 YFSETQ. The CDR3 covers 15 residues. The CDR3, as DNA: TGCGCCAGCAGCCCGGGACTAGCGGGGATTGAGACCCAGTACTTC. Amino acids: CASSPGLAGIETQYF.

The chain is built from TRBV4-1 and TRBJ1-1; unclear D gene. The V end was cut by 1 base, the J end by 0 bases, with 12 bases between. The germline V gene encodes CDR1 MGHRA and CDR2 YSYEKL. The CDR3 spans 16 residues. In DNA form, the CDR3 reads TGCGCCAGCAGCCAAGGGTTGGAGTTCATGAACACTGAAGCTTTCTTT. Encoded protein: CASSQGLEFMNTEAFF.

The V call is TRBV7-6, the J call TRBJ2-6; D gene ambiguous. Trimming took off 1 base at V and 1 base at J, with 11 bases between the two ends. This CDR3 is built from 17 residues. Germline lookup yields CDR1 SGHVS and CDR2 FNYEAQ. The CDR3 sequence is CASSLVARSSGANVLTF. CDR3 nucleotides: TGTGCCAGCAGCTTAGTTGCCAGATCATCTGGGGCCAACGTCCTGACTTTC.

The CDR3 spells CASSLGGDTDTQYF. CDR3 bases: TGCGCCAGCAGCTTGGGGGGAGACACAGATACGCAGTATTTT. This sequence joins TRBV5-1 and TRBJ2-3; possibly TRBD2 for D (5 bases). CDR3 length equals 14 residues. V lost 0 bases and J lost 2, with 7 bases in between. Germline V lookup: CDR1 SGHRS, CDR2 YFSETQ.

The genes are TRBV24-1 and TRBJ1-5; 7 bases are a match to TRBD1. V gave up 4 bases and J gave up 6 bases; unmatched junction bases: 5. The CDR3 spans 14 residues. CDR1 KGHDR and CDR2 SFDVKD come from the germline V gene. The CDR3 sequence: CATSDATGFQPQHF. The CDR3 nucleotides are TGTGCCACCAGTGACGCGACAGGGTTTCAGCCCCAGCATTTT.

The chain employs TRBV6-5 and TRBJ2-7; D is undetermined. The CDR3 extends over 11 amino acids. The V end was cut by 5 bases, the J end by 7 bases, with 9 bases between. CDR1 and CDR2 (germline): MNHEY, SVGAGI. CDR3 loop: CASSQNWEQYF. The DNA of the CDR3 is TGTGCCAGCAGTCAAAACTGGGAGCAGTACTTC.

The DNA of the CDR3 is TGTGCCAGCAGCCTAGGACTGAGCACAGATACGCAGTATTTT. It codes for CASSLGLSTDTQYF. This chain connects TRBV11-2 to TRBJ2-3; D possibly corresponds to TRBD2 (5 bases). The germline V and J ends were trimmed by 5 bases and 0 bases, with 9 bases remaining between them. Germline-derived CDR1 and CDR2 are SGHAT and FQNNGV. The CDR3 spans 14 residues.

The chain recombines TRBV2 with TRBJ2-2; 7 positions match TRBD1. V dropped 6 bases and J dropped 6; count of bases not matched to a gene: 7. Looked up from germline, CDR1 is SNHLY and CDR2 is FYNNEI. CDR3 length equals 14 residues. The chain's CDR3 is CASRGDSTSGELFF. CDR3 bases: TGTGCCAGCAGGGGGGACAGTACCTCCGGGGAGCTGTTTTTT.

V and J are TRBV7-3 and TRBJ2-1; 8 nucleotides line up with TRBD2. CDR1 is SGHTA and CDR2 is FQGTGA in the germline V gene. There are 14 residues in the CDR3. The V and J ends lost 5 bases and 8 bases, in that order; junction bases with no gene match: 8. Here the CDR3 reads CASSQQTSDDEQFF. The CDR3 DNA reads TGTGCCAGCAGCCAACAGACTAGCGACGATGAGCAGTTCTTC.

The chain combines TRBV5-1 with TRBJ1-5; TRBD1 might be the D (6 bases). Germline V CDR1 and CDR2: SGHRS, YFSETQ. This CDR3 has 16 residues. With 4 bases removed from V and 2 bases from J, the gap between germline ends came to 16 bases. CDR3 sequence: CASSPGGGAGNQPQHF. CDR3 in DNA: TGCGCCAGCAGCCCGGGGGGGGGCGCAGGCAATCAGCCCCAGCATTTT.

This chain links TRBV6-5 with TRBJ1-3; D unresolved. The V and J ends lost 5 bases and 0 bases respectively, with 8 bases between them. Germline CDR1 MNHEY, CDR2 SVGAGI. The length of the CDR3 is 14 residues. The CDR3 spells CASSPEFSGNTIYF. The CDR3 nucleotides read TGTGCCAGCAGTCCCGAGTTCTCTGGAAACACCATATATTTT.

The J gene is TRBJ1-2, the V gene TRBV5-4, with D possibly TRBD1 on 5 matching bases. Germline CDR1 is SGHNT and CDR2 is YYREEE (reference sequence). The CDR3 length is 13 residues. V lost 4 bases and J 6 bases, leaving 13 bases between the germline ends. The CDR3 loop reads CASSIDRGDGYTF. The CDR3 nucleotides read TGTGCCAGCAGCATCGATCGGGGGGATGGCTACACCTTC.